This T cell receptor (beta chain) stems from a study of T cells after yellow fever vaccination. TCRdb reanalysed the 5' RACE reads using MiXCR and keeps one entry per CDR3 protein. The sample yields 120,000 or so distinct CDR3 sequences, 13% to 15% seen once. V was pared by 5 bases and J by 2 bases, with 7 bases between. The CDR3 covers 13 residues. Germline V gene sequence: CDR1 MNHEY, CDR2 SVGAGI. This clonotype was detected a few times. This chain links TRBV6-5 with TRBJ2-1; D is possibly TRBD2 (5 bases). The sequencing here drew on CD8+ T cells sorted from PBMCs, taken 5 days after the yellow fever booster vaccination. The sequence derives from a man aged 18 to 30 who received the YFV17D yellow fever vaccine. The CDR3 coding sequence is TGTGCCAGCAGTCCTAGCCCCTACAATGAGCAGTTCTTC. Translation: CASSPSPYNEQFF.